This TCR beta chain was captured by sequencing in a study of cytomegalovirus exposure and HLA in healthy donors. Study-wide results and caveats: In a later analysis, donors in an Asian-associated ancestry cluster reportedly had fewer N-insertions in productive TCRs than the cohort mean. It was reported that TCR beta sequences correctly inferred the HLA-A and HLA-B alleles for most subjects. Rare TCR sequences dominated, though some public TCRs recurred in many donors.

Notes on this clone: Its antigen remains unidentified.

The PCR employed 60 Vbeta primers together with 13 Jbeta primers. Data came from immunoSEQ multiplex PCR; TCRdb stores just in-frame clones and leaves some out. Here the sample spans under 200,000 clones, around four fifths being singletons. The germline V gene encodes CDR1 MNHEY and CDR2 SMNVEV (reference sequence). Trimming cost V 7 bases and J 4 bases; bases outside gene matches: 27. The CDR3 contains 22 residues. Input material: PBMCs. The sequence came from a woman between 50 and 59 years old in good health and CMV-seronegative. The chain recombines TRBV27 with TRBJ2-3; 12 nucleotides match TRBD2. As DNA, the CDR3 is TGTGCCAGCACTACCTCCTTTGCCGGGGCTAGCGGGAGGGCGAGCTCGGCAGATACGCAGTATTTT. This sequence encodes CASTTSFAGASGRASSADTQYF.